This T cell receptor (beta chain) is from a study of T-cell memory formation after mild COVID-19. Study outcomes and limitations: The finding that pre-infection memory included some responding clones suggested that cross-reactive memory joined. Mainly CM and EM harbored the contracting CD4+ clones; mainly EMRA harbored the CD8+ ones. In second-wave clones peaking day 37, SARS-CoV-2 specificity remained unconfirmed.

CDR1 is SGHTA and CDR2 is FQGNSA in the germline V gene. V was clipped by 7 bases and J by 7 bases, with 22 bases between them. This CDR3 comprises 15 residues. This clonotype turned up a few times. Its specificity is not known. TCR alpha and TCR beta cDNA libraries with sample barcodes and UMIs came from 5'RACE using constant-segment primers. TCRdb itself ran the 5' RACE reads through MiXCR, one entry per CDR3 protein. The table has roughly 510,000 distinct CDR3 sequences, 17% seen once. The TCR was taken from an adult woman who had mild COVID-19 (a few samples of this study predate the infection). Cell type and time point are not known. The sample consisted of PBMCs or a T cell subset sorted from them (not recorded which). This chain uses TRBV7-2 with TRBJ1-2, with D possibly TRBD1 on 6 matching bases. The CDR3 sequence is CASIVTLGGRGGYTF. CDR3 coding DNA: TGTGCCAGCATCGTTACCCTCGGGGGCAGGGGTGGCTACACCTTC.